The clone carrying this T cell receptor (beta chain) was recorded once. Its antigen is unidentified. PCR primers comprised 60 Vbeta and 13 Jbeta primers. Using immunoSEQ multiplex PCR, the repertoire was profiled, and TCRdb retains in-frame clones only, with some absent. This sample yields approximately 120,000 clones, of which about two thirds are seen a single time; roughly 5.9% belongs to the top ten. These data are taken from a study of cytomegalovirus exposure and HLA in healthy donors. Background on the study: Among over 300 genotyped donors, more than 65% fell in the Caucasian-associated ancestry cluster. Study-level points and caveats: Later analysis associated a missense DCLRE1C variant with TCR beta V- and J-gene trimming. A prior analysis recorded that most TCR beta V segments were productive about 90% or about 30% of the time.

This TCR was sampled from a woman in her 70s in good health and CMV-seropositive. Sequenced: PBMCs.

CDR3 in amino acids: CASRSDYRTEAFF. The CDR3 DNA is TGTGCCAGTAGGTCGGACTACCGCACTGAAGCTTTCTTT. V usage is TRBV19 and J usage is TRBJ1-1; D gene ambiguous. This CDR3 comprises 13 residues. Trimming cost V 6 bases and J 4 bases, with 12 bases left between them. Germline assignment: CDR1 LNHDA and CDR2 SQIVND (reference sequence). Full variable domain (outside the CDR3, taken from reference TRBV19 and TRBJ1-1): DGGITQSPKYLFRKEGQNVTLSCEQNLNHDAMYWYRQDPGQGLRLIYYSQIVNDFQKGDIAEGYSVSREKKESFPLTVTSAQKNPTAFYLCASRSDYRTEAFFGQGTRLTVV.